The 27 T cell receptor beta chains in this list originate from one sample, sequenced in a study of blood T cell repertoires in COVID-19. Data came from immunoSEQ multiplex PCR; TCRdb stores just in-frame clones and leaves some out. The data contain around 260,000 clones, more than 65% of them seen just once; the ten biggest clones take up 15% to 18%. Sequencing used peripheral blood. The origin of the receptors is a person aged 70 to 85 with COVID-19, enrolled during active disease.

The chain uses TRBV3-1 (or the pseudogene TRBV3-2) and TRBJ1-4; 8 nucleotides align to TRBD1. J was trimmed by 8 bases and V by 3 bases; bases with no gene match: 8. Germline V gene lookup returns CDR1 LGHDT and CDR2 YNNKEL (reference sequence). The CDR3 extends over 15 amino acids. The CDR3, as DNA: TGTGCCAGCAGCCAGAAGGACAGGGCTGGCGAAAAACTGTTTTTT. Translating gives CASSQKDRAGEKLFF.

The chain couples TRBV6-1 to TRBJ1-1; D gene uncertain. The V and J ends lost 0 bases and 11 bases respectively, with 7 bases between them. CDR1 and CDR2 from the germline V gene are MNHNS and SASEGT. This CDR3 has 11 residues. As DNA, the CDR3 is TGTGCCAGCAGTGAAGCGCGGGAGGCTTTCTTT. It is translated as CASSEAREAFF.

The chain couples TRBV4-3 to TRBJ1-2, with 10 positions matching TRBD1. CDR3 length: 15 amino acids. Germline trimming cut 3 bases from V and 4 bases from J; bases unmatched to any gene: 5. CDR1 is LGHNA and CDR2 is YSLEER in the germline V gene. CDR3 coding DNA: TGCGCCAGCAGCCAGAGGGACAGGGGATCCTATGGCTACACCTTC. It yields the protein CASSQRDRGSYGYTF.

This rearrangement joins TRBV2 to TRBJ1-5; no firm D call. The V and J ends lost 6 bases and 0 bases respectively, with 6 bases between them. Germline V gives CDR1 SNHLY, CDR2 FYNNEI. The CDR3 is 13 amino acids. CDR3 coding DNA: TGTGCCAGCAGACGGGATAGCAATCAGCCCCAGCATTTT. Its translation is CASRRDSNQPQHF.

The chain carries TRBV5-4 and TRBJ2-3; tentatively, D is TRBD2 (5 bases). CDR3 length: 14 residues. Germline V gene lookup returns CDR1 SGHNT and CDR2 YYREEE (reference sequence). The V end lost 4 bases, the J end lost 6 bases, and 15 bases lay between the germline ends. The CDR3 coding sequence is TGTGCCAGCAGCGCGGATCTCCCGGGGGATACGCAGTATTTT. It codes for CASSADLPGDTQYF. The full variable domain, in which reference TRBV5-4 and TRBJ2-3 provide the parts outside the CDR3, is ETGVTQSPTHLIKTRGQQVTLRCSSQSGHNTVSWYQQALGQGPQFIFQYYREEENGRGNFPPRFSGLQFPNYSSELNVNALELDDSALYLCASSADLPGDTQYFGPGTRLTVL.

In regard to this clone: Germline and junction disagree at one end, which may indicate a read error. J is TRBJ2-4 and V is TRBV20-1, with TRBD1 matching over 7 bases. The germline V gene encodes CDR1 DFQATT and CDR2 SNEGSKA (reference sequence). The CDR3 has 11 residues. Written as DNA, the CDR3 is TGCAGTGCTAACACAGGGGCCTCTGTCGACTTC. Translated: CSANTGASVDF.

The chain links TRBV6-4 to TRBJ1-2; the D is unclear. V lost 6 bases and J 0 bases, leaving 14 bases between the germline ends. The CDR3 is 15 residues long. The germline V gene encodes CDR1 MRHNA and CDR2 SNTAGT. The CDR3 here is CASRLRSAANYGYTF. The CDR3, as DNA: TGTGCCAGCAGACTGAGAAGTGCGGCTAACTATGGCTACACCTTC.

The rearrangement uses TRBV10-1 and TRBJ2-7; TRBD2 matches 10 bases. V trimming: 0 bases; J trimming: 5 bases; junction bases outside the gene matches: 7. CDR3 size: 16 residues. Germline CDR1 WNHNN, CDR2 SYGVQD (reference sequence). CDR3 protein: CASSESTASGSHEQYF. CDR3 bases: TGCGCCAGCAGTGAGTCGACCGCTAGCGGGAGCCACGAGCAGTACTTC.

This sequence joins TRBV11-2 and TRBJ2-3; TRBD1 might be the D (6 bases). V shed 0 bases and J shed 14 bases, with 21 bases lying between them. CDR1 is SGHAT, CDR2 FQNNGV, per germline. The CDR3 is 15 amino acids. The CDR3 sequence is CASSLEQGISVHRYF. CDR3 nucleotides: TGTGCCAGCAGCTTAGAGCAGGGGATCTCCGTTCATCGGTATTTT.

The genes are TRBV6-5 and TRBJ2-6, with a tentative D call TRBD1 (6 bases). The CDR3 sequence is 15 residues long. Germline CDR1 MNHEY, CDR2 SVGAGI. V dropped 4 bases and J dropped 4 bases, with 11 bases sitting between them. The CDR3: CASSSGVTGANVLTF. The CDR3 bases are TGTGCCAGCAGTTCAGGGGTGACCGGGGCCAACGTCCTGACTTTC.

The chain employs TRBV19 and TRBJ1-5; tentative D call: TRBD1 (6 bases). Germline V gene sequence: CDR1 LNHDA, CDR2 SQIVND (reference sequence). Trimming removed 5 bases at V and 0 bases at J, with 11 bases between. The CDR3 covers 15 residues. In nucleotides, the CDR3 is TGTGCCAGTAGTGTTGGACAGTATAGCAATCAGCCCCAGCATTTT. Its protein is CASSVGQYSNQPQHF.

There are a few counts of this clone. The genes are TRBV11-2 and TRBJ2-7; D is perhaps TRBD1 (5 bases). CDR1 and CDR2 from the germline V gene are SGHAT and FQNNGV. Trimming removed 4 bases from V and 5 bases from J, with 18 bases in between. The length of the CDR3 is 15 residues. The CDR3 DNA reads TGTGCCAGCAGCTCCTTCCAGGGTCCCAAGAACGAGCAGTACTTC. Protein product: CASSSFQGPKNEQYF.

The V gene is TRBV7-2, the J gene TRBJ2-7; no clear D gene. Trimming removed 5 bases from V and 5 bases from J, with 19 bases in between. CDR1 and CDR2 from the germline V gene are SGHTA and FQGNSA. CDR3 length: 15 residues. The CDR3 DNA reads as TGTGCCAGCAGCCCACTGGGCCCTACTCCCCACGAGCAGTACTTC. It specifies CASSPLGPTPHEQYF.

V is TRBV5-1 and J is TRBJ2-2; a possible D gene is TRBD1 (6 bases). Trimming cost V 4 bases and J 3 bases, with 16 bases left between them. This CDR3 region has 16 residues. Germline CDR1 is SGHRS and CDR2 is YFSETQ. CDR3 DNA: TGCGCCAGCAGCCCGAATTGGGACATACACACCGGGGAGCTGTTTTTT. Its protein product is CASSPNWDIHTGELFF.

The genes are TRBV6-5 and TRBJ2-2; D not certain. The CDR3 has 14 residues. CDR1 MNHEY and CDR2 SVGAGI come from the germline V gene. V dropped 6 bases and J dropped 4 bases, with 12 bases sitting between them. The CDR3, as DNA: TGTGCCAGCAGCCAACCGAAGCGCACCGGGGAGCTGTTTTTT. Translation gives CASSQPKRTGELFF.

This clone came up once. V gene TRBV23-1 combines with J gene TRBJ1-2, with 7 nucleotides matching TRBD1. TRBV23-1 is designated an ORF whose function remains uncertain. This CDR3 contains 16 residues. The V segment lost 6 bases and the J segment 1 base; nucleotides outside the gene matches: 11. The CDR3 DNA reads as TGCGCCAGCAGACTCAACCGGGACAGATTTAACTATGGCTACACCTTC. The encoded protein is CASRLNRDRFNYGYTF.

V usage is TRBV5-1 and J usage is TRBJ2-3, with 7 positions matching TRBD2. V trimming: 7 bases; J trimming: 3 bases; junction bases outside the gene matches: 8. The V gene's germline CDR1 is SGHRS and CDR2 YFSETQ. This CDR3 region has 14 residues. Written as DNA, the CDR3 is TGCGCCAGCCGCCGGGACTACGGTACAGATACGCAGTATTTT. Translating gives CASRRDYGTDTQYF.

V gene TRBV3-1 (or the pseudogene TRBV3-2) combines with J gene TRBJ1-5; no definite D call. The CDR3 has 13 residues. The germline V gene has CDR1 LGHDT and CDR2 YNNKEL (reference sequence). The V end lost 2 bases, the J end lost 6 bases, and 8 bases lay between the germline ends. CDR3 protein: CASSQKELQPQHF. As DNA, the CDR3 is TGTGCCAGCAGCCAAAAAGAACTTCAGCCCCAGCATTTT.

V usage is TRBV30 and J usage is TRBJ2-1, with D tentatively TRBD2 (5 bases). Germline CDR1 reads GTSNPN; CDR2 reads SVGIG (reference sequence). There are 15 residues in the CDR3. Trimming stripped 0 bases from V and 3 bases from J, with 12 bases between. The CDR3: CAWSVLGLRYNEQFF. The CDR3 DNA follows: TGTGCCTGGAGTGTACTTGGACTCCGCTACAATGAGCAGTTCTTC.

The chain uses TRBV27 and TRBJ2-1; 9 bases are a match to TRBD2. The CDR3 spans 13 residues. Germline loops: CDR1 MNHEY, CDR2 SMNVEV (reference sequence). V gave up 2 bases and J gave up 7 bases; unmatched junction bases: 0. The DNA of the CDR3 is TGTGCCAGCAGTTTACTAGCGGGAAATGAGCAGTTCTTC. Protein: CASSLLAGNEQFF.

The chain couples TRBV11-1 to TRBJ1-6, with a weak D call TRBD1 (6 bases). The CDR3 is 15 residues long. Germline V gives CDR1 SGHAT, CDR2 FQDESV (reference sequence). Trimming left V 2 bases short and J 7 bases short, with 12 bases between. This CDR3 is CASSLSRQENSPLHF. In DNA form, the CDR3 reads TGTGCCAGCAGCTTAAGCCGACAGGAGAATTCACCCCTCCACTTT.

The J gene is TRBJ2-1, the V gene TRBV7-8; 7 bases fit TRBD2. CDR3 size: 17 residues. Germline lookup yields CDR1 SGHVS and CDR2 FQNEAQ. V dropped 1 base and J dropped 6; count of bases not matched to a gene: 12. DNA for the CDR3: TGTGCCAGCAGCTTAGGGGGAGGGCTTCAGTTTGGCAATGAGCAGTTCTTC. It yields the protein CASSLGGGLQFGNEQFF.

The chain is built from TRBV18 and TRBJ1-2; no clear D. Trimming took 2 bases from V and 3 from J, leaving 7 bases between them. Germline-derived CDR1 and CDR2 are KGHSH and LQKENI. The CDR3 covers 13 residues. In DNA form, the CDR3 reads TGTGCCAGCTCACCAGAAACGGACTATGGCTACACCTTC. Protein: CASSPETDYGYTF.

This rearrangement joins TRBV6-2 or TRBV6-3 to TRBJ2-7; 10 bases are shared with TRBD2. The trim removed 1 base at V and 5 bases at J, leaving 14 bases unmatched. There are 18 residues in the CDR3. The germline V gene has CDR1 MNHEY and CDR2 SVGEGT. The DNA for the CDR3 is TGTGCCAGCAGTTACTTTTTAGGACTAGCGGTTTTAGACCACGAGCAGTACTTC. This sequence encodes CASSYFLGLAVLDHEQYF.

This CDR3 is CASSAGDRGRETQYF. CDR3 nucleotides: TGTGCCAGCAGCGCCGGGGACAGGGGGCGGGAGACCCAGTACTTC. The rearrangement joins TRBV6-5 to TRBJ2-5, with TRBD1 matching 12 bases. The CDR3 sequence is 15 residues long. Per germline, CDR1 MNHEY and CDR2 SVGAGI. J lost 5 bases, V lost 6 bases, and 7 bases had no gene match.

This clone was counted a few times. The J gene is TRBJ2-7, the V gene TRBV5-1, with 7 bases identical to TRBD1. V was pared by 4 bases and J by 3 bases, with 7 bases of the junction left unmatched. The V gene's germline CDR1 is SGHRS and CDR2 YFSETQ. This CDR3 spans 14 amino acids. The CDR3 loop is CASSLTGLHYEQYF. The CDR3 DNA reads TGCGCCAGCAGCCTGACAGGGTTACACTACGAGCAGTACTTC.

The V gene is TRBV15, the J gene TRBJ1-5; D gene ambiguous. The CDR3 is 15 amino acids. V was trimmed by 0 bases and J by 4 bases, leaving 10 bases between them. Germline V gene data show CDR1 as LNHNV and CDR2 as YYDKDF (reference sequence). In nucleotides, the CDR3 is TGTGCCACCAGCAGAGATCTCGGTATGAATCAGCCCCAGCATTTT. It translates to CATSRDLGMNQPQHF.